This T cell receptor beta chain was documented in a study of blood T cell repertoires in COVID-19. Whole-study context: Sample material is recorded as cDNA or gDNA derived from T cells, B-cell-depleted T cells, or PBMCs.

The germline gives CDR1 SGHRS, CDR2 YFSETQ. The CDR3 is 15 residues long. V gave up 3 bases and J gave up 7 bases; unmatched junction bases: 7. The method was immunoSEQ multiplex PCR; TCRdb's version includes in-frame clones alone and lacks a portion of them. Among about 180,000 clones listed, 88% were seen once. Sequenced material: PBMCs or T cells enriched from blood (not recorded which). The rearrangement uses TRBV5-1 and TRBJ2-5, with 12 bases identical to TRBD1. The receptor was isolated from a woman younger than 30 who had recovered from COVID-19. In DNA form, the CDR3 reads TGCGCCAGCAGCTCCGGGACAGGGGGCCAGTGGACCCAGTACTTC. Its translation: CASSSGTGGQWTQYF.